The 6 T cell receptor beta chains presented below share a single source sample, sequenced in a study of cytomegalovirus exposure and HLA in healthy donors. This PCR relied on a set of 60 Vbeta primers and 13 Jbeta primers. Sequenced by immunoSEQ multiplex PCR; TCRdb stores in-frame clones only, minus some. Among about 140,000 clones, 79% were seen once, and the ten largest hold 3.1%. The sequencing input was PBMCs. These receptors were taken from a female donor in good health and CMV-seronegative.

The rearrangement uses TRBV29-1 and TRBJ2-5; TRBD1 agrees at 9 bases. CDR1 SQVTM and CDR2 ANQGSEA come from the germline V gene. V trimming: 8 bases; J trimming: 4 bases; junction bases outside the gene matches: 5. This CDR3 is 12 amino acids long. The CDR3 protein is CSIPDRGETQYF. The CDR3, as DNA: TGCAGCATTCCGGACAGGGGAGAGACCCAGTACTTC.

This clone appeared once. V and J are TRBV7-8 and TRBJ2-3; tentative D call: TRBD2 (5 bases). The V end was cut by 3 bases, the J end by 4 bases, with 11 bases between. CDR3 size: 14 residues. Germline loops: CDR1 SGHVS, CDR2 FQNEAQ. The CDR3 region has the DNA TGTGCCAGCAGCTTTGCTGGGAGAGCAGATACGCAGTATTTT. Its translation: CASSFAGRADTQYF.

The rearrangement uses TRBV25-1 and TRBJ2-4; D is perhaps TRBD2 (6 bases). Germline V gene lookup returns CDR1 MGHDK and CDR2 SYGVNS. V was cut by 1 base and J by 0 bases, with 10 bases left in between. CDR3 length: 16 residues. The CDR3 region is CASSEFGGPAKNIQYF. The CDR3 nucleotides are TGTGCCAGCAGTGAATTCGGAGGGCCAGCCAAAAACATTCAGTACTTC. Based on the CDR3 plus reference TRBV25-1 and TRBJ2-4, the full variable domain is EADIYQTPRYLVIGTGKKITLECSQTMGHDKMYWYQQDPGMELHLIHYSYGVNSTEKGDLSSESTVSRIRTEHFPLTLESARPSHTSQYLCASSEFGGPAKNIQYFGAGTRLSVL.

This clone showed up just once. V gene TRBV4-1 combines with J gene TRBJ1-5; possibly TRBD1 for D (6 bases). Germline V gene data show CDR1 as MGHRA and CDR2 as YSYEKL. Trimming removed 2 bases from V and 1 base from J, with 9 bases in between. The CDR3 consists of 15 residues. CDR3 region: CASSQHRESNQPQHF. As DNA, the CDR3 is TGCGCCAGCAGCCAACACAGGGAAAGCAATCAGCCCCAGCATTTT.

This clone has just one count. The rearrangement links TRBV5-6 to TRBJ2-7; TRBD1 matches 7 bases. The CDR3 is made up of 12 amino acids. V was pared by 5 bases and J by 1 base, with 0 bases of the junction left unmatched. CDR1 is SGHDT, CDR2 YYEEEE, per germline. CDR3 sequence reads: CASRGQSYEQYF. CDR3 sequence (DNA): TGTGCCAGCAGGGGACAGTCCTACGAGCAGTACTTC. Supplemented by reference TRBV5-6 and TRBJ2-7, the full variable domain reads DAGVTQSPTHLIKTRGQQVTLRCSPKSGHDTVSWYQQALGQGPQFIFQYYEEEERQRGNFPDRFSGHQFPNYSSELNVNALLLGDSALYLCASRGQSYEQYFGPGTRLTVT.

This clone came up a few times. The rearrangement joins TRBV4-3 to TRBJ2-3, with D possibly being TRBD2 (5 bases). Trimming cost V 4 bases and J 8 bases, with 19 bases left between them. This CDR3 comprises 15 residues. Per the germline V gene, CDR1 is LGHNA and CDR2 is YSLEER. CDR3: CASSRVDSLDGTQYF. CDR3 coding DNA: TGCGCCAGCAGCCGGGTGGACTCCTTGGATGGTACGCAGTATTTT.